This TCR delta chain stems from a study of γδ T cells in repeated Plasmodium falciparum infection. TCRdb ran CATT on the multiplex PCR reads. The sample includes under 60,000 delta-chain clones, about 1.6% seen only once; the top ten take over 7.5%. As for this clone: This could be a read error, since a much larger clone is one nucleotide away.

This clonotype originated in a pool of human donors (malaria-infected and uninfected, not separated). Sequenced input: gamma-delta T cells from blood.

Here the CDR3 reads CALGELSLICRRGIRRYTDKLIF. DNA of the CDR3: TGTGCTCTCGGGGAACTGTCCCTAATATGTAGAAGGGGGATACGCAGGTACACTGATAAACTCATCTTT. The chain has TRDV1 and TRDJ1; TRDD3 agrees at 10 bases. As TCRdb names no J gene, one was assigned here on the basis of a DNA match to germline. Looked up from germline, CDR1 is TSWWSYY and CDR2 is QGS. The CDR3 spans 23 residues.